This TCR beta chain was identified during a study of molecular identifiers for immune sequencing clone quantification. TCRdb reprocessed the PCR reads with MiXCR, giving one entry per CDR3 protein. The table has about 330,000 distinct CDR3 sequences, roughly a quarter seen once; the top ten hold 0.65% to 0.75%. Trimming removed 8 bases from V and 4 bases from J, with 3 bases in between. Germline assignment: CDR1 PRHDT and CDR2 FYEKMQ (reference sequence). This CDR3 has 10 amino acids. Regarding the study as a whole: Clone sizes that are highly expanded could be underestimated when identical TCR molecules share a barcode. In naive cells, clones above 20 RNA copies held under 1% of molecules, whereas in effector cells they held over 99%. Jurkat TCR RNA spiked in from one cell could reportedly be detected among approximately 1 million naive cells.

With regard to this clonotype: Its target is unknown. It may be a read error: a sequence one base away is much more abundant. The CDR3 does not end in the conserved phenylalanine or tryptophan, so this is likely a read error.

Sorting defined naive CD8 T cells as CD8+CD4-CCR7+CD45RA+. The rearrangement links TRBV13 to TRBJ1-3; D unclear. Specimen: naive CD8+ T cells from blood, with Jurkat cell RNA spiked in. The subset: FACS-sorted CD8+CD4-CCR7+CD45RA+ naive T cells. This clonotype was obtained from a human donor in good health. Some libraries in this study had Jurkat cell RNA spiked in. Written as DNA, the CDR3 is TGTGCCAGCTCAGGAAACACCATATATCTT. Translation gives CASSGNTIYL.